These T cell receptor beta chains were read from a single sample in a study of CD8 T cells in Susac syndrome. One entry per CDR3 protein, called by TCRdb with MiXCR from the immunoSEQ multiplex PCR reads. Among roughly 60,000 distinct CDR3 sequences listed, more than 80% were seen once. Specimen: CD8+ T cells from PBMCs. These receptors originate from a human donor in good health. The CDR3 runs from the conserved cysteine through the conserved F or W. D genes are given only for firm matches. A row's size may be missing; if present it is once, few, many or a size class.

clone size,V gene,J gene,D gene,CDR3 protein,CDR3 DNA
NA,TRBV3-1,TRBJ2-1,TRBD1,CASSQGTGWNEQFF,TGTGCCAGCAGCCAGGGGACAGGGTGGAATGAGCAGTTCTTC
once,TRBV3-1,TRBJ2-1,NA,CASSRPPEPGGNEQFF,TGTGCCAGCAGCCGCCCCCCAGAGCCAGGAGGGAATGAGCAGTTCTTC
once,TRBV30,TRBJ2-1,NA,CAWGMASYNEQFF,TGTGCCTGGGGGATGGCCAGTTACAATGAGCAGTTCTTC
NA,TRBV5-1,TRBJ1-1,NA,CASSLDWFAGGTTEAFF,TGCGCCAGCAGCTTGGATTGGTTCGCAGGAGGGACCACTGAAGCTTTCTTT
NA,TRBV7-9,TRBJ2-1,TRBD2,CASSLAGLAIYNEQFF,TGTGCCAGCAGCTTAGCGGGACTAGCGATCTACAATGAGCAGTTCTTC
NA,TRBV19,TRBJ1-2,NA,CASSWGTSADYGYTF,TGTGCCAGTAGTTGGGGTACTTCGGCGGACTATGGCTACACCTTC
NA,TRBV20-1,TRBJ2-7,NA,CSASQGTRGDF,TGCAGTGCGTCCCAGGGGACACGGGGAGACTTC
NA,TRBV29-1,TRBJ2-1,TRBD2,CSVEDSASGGAGEQFF,TGCAGCGTTGAAGATTCGGCTAGCGGGGGGGCAGGTGAGCAGTTCTTC
NA,TRBV30,TRBJ2-1,NA,CAWWSPSTYNEQFF,TGTGCCTGGTGGTCACCCTCAACCTACAATGAGCAGTTCTTC
NA,TRBV24-1,TRBJ2-7,TRBD1,CATSDSASEGQGAYEQYF,TGTGCCACCAGTGATTCAGCCTCAGAGGGACAGGGCGCTTACGAGCAGTACTTC
NA,TRBV2,TRBJ2-2,TRBD1,CASEQQGATGELFF,TGTGCCAGCGAACAACAGGGGGCCACCGGGGAGCTGTTTTTT
NA,TRBV20-1,TRBJ2-1,TRBD2,CSAIRTSGGVRNEQFF,TGCAGTGCTATACGGACTAGCGGGGGGGTTCGGAATGAGCAGTTCTTC
once,TRBV7-3,TRBJ1-3,NA,CASSSGRSGNTIYF,TGTGCCAGCAGCTCCGGGAGGTCTGGAAACACCATATATTTT
once,TRBV13,TRBJ2-3,NA,CASSLAVRTDTQYF,TGTGCCAGCAGCTTAGCGGTCAGAACAGATACGCAGTATTTT
NA,TRBV28,TRBJ2-3,TRBD1,CASSLTGGDLDTQYF,TGTGCCAGCAGTTTAACAGGGGGCGACTTAGATACGCAGTATTTT
once,TRBV5-1,TRBJ2-3,NA,CASSLVGVGTDTQYF,TGCGCCAGCAGCTTGGTCGGGGTAGGCACAGATACGCAGTATTTT
NA,TRBV7-9,TRBJ1-4,NA,CASSNSQQGWGNEKLFF,TGTGCCAGCAGCAACTCTCAACAGGGCTGGGGGAATGAAAAACTGTTTTTT
NA,TRBV9,TRBJ1-1,TRBD1,CASSEGFYRGGTEAFF,TGTGCCAGCAGCGAGGGGTTCTACAGGGGCGGGACTGAAGCTTTCTTT
NA,TRBV19,TRBJ2-1,TRBD2,CASSGRRDYAPRGNEQFF,TGTGCCAGTAGTGGAAGGCGGGACTACGCGCCTAGGGGCAATGAGCAGTTCTTC
NA,TRBV9,TRBJ2-3,NA,CASSVGGSTDTQYF,TGTGCCAGCAGCGTGGGGGGAAGCACAGATACGCAGTATTTT
NA,TRBV5-4,TRBJ1-3,NA,CASSLDRDLTGNTIYF,TGTGCCAGCAGCTTGGACAGGGACTTAACTGGAAACACCATATATTTT
NA,TRBV30,TRBJ1-2,NA,CAWSEQALRLGYTF,TGTGCCTGGAGCGAACAGGCGCTTCGCCTTGGCTACACCTTC
NA,TRBV20-1,TRBJ1-2,TRBD1,CSARIRDRGNYGYTF,TGCAGTGCTAGAATCCGGGACAGGGGAAACTATGGCTACACCTTC
once,TRBV2,TRBJ2-3,NA,CASSDLVDTDTQYF,TGTGCCAGCAGTGATCTGGTAGACACAGATACGCAGTATTTT
NA,TRBV20-1,TRBJ1-5,TRBD1,CSAREQGQGSNQPQHF,TGCAGTGCTAGAGAACAGGGACAGGGAAGCAATCAGCCCCAGCATTTT
NA,TRBV28,TRBJ2-7,NA,CASSLPGTSWEQYF,TGTGCCAGCAGTTTACCCGGGACGTCCTGGGAGCAGTACTTC
NA,TRBV29-1,TRBJ1-1,NA,CSGIQGTAEAFF,TGCAGCGGAATACAAGGGACCGCTGAAGCTTTCTTT
NA,TRBV5-1,TRBJ1-6,NA,CASSLVALASPPHF,TGCGCCAGCAGCTTGGTGGCTCTTGCTTCACCCCCCCACTTT
NA,TRBV7-9,TRBJ1-2,NA,CASSLGANYGYTF,TGTGCCAGCAGCTTGGGTGCTAACTATGGCTACACCTTC
NA,TRBV7-9,TRBJ1-2,TRBD1,CASSLVRDSPNYGYTF,TGTGCCAGCAGCTTAGTCCGGGACAGCCCCAACTATGGCTACACCTTC
NA,TRBV4-1,TRBJ1-1,NA,CASSPSLNTEAFF,TGCGCCAGCAGCCCTTCCCTCAACACTGAAGCTTTCTTT
NA,TRBV6-2/TRBV6-3,TRBJ2-7,NA,CASSYAPLYEQYF,TGTGCCAGCAGTTACGCTCCACTCTACGAGCAGTACTTC
NA,TRBV9,TRBJ2-7,TRBD1,CASSVYPGQAYEQYF,TGTGCCAGCAGCGTCTATCCGGGACAGGCCTACGAGCAGTACTTC
NA,TRBV27,TRBJ2-4,NA,CASSLSPKGSKNIQYF,TGTGCCAGCAGTTTATCACCGAAAGGGTCCAAAAACATTCAGTACTTC
once,TRBV6-6,TRBJ2-1,NA,CASSYSHFQAQDEQFF,TGTGCCAGCAGTTACTCCCACTTTCAGGCGCAGGATGAGCAGTTCTTC
NA,TRBV4-1,TRBJ1-2,NA,CASTHSTANGYTF,TGCGCCAGTACCCACAGCACGGCGAATGGCTACACCTTC
NA,TRBV12-3/TRBV12-4,TRBJ1-2,TRBD1,CASSSSDRGGYTF,TGTGCCAGCAGTTCCTCGGACAGGGGTGGCTACACCTTC
NA,TRBV29-1,TRBJ1-1,NA,CSVVQGSSNTEAFF,TGCAGCGTTGTGCAGGGGAGCTCGAACACTGAAGCTTTCTTT
NA,TRBV7-9,TRBJ2-1,NA,CASSFLSQGSNEQFF,TGTGCCAGCAGCTTCCTCTCCCAGGGGTCAAATGAGCAGTTCTTC
NA,TRBV4-3,TRBJ1-2,TRBD1,CASSQVWRDRYGYTF,TGCGCCAGCAGCCAAGTTTGGAGGGACAGATATGGCTACACCTTC
once,TRBV20-1,TRBJ1-1,NA,CSARLRDKVEAFF,TGCAGTGCTAGACTCCGGGACAAGGTTGAAGCTTTCTTT
NA,TRBV27,TRBJ2-6,NA,CASSFIGGANVLTF,TGTGCCAGCAGTTTCATAGGTGGGGCCAACGTCCTGACTTTC
few,TRBV5-5,TRBJ2-1,TRBD1,CASSSRTGEVNEQFF,TGTGCCAGCAGCTCGAGGACAGGGGAGGTCAATGAGCAGTTCTTC
NA,TRBV19,TRBJ1-5,TRBD1,CASSIEAGGWQPQHF,TGTGCCAGTAGTATAGAAGCAGGGGGCTGGCAGCCCCAGCATTTT
NA,TRBV7-6,TRBJ2-5,TRBD1,CASSQGESQETQYF,TGTGCCAGCAGCCAGGGGGAGAGCCAAGAGACCCAGTACTTC
NA,TRBV18,TRBJ1-1,NA,CASSLSSPEAFF,TGTGCCAGCTCACTTTCAAGTCCTGAAGCTTTCTTT
NA,TRBV6-5,TRBJ1-1,NA,CASSYEGMNTEAFF,TGTGCCAGCAGTTACGAGGGGATGAACACTGAAGCTTTCTTT
NA,TRBV5-1,TRBJ2-5,TRBD1,CASSLEGGHQETQYF,TGCGCCAGCAGCTTGGAAGGGGGCCACCAAGAGACCCAGTACTTC
NA,TRBV6-4,TRBJ2-2,NA,CASSDGASRDTGELFF,TGTGCCAGCAGTGACGGAGCCTCCCGGGACACCGGGGAGCTGTTTTTT
few,TRBV7-9,TRBJ2-7,NA,CASSLGGDYEQYF,TGTGCCAGCAGCTTAGGCGGGGACTACGAGCAGTACTTC